By share of the sample, the clone carrying this T cell receptor (beta chain) is medium-sized. Its antigen is as yet unknown. The data stem from a study of circulating CD8 cells and anti-PD-1 response in melanoma. Study-wide points: Clonotype sharing was highest between DPOS and TIGIT subsets. TIGIT repertoires were least diverse, DNEG repertoires most diverse.

The QIAseq Immune Repertoire TCR panel built the libraries from roughly 15 ng of total RNA. TCRdb called the reads again in MiXCR, with one record for every CDR3 protein. The repertoire has about 340 distinct CDR3 sequences, approximately 7.1% of them found once; the top ten carry 50% to 60%. Four subsets defined by PD-1 and/or TIGIT were sorted from live CD3+CD8+TCRalphabeta+ cells. The material was CD8+ T cells from PBMCs, obtained at baseline or after one month of anti-PD-1 therapy (not recorded which). The TCR comes from a human donor with melanoma.

As DNA, the CDR3 is TGTGCCAGCAGTCCCGCAGGGGGGATGAGTCTGGAGACCCAGTACTTC. Residues: CASSPAGGMSLETQYF. The chain joins TRBV27 to TRBJ2-5, with TRBD1 as a possible D gene (7 bases). Germline V gene sequence: CDR1 MNHEY, CDR2 SMNVEV (reference sequence). Trimming took off 5 bases at V and 5 bases at J, with 21 bases between the two ends. CDR3 size: 16 residues.